This T cell receptor (beta chain) was profiled in a study of beta chain features in type 1 diabetes. This clone was counted only a few times. What it binds is unknown. Study-wide results and limits: With patients and controls alike, PCR might favor shorter templates to an equal degree. The study found moderately but significantly shorter TCRB CDR3s in all four CD4+ subsets of Type 1 diabetes patients.

The germline V gene encodes CDR1 SGHTA and CDR2 FQGNSA. The CDR3 has 14 amino acids. With V trimmed by 4 bases and J by 9 bases, 6 bases remained unmatched. Every isolated RNA sample was fully reverse transcribed, so sequencing captured expressed TCRB transcripts. Repertoires were generated with immunoSEQ multiplex PCR, while TCRdb's copy carries only in-frame clones and drops some. The sample gives around 160,000 clones, roughly 9% of which show up once; 0.7% is in the top ten. Central memory, naive, regulatory and stem cell-like memory CD4+ cells were sorted by CD45RO/CCR7/CD25/CD127/CD95/CD27. The clonotype comes from a woman aged 25 to 39 with type 1 diabetes. The chain carries TRBV7-2 and TRBJ2-7; TRBD2 aligns across 13 bases. Sequencing was done on a sample of central memory CD4+ T cells from blood. CDR3 protein: CASSYGTSGTRQYF. CDR3 coding DNA: TGTGCCAGCAGCTACGGGACTAGCGGGACCCGGCAGTACTTC.